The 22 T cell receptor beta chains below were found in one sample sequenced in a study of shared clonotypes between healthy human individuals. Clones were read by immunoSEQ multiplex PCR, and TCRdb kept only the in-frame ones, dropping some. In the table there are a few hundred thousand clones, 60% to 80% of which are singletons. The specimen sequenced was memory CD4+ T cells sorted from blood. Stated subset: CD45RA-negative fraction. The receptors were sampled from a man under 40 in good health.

The CDR3 DNA follows: TGTGCCAGCAGCCTGCTTGGGGGCCTAAACACTGAAGCTTTCTTT. This codes for CASSLLGGLNTEAFF. The J gene is TRBJ1-1, the V gene TRBV7-2, with D possibly being TRBD1 (6 bases). Deletions cut 5 bases from V and 2 bases from J, with 15 bases between. Germline V gene sequence: CDR1 SGHTA, CDR2 FQGNSA. The CDR3 spans 15 residues. The variable domain in full, with the rest retrieved from reference TRBV7-2 and TRBJ1-1, is GAGVSQSPSNKVTEKGKDVELRCDPISGHTALYWYRQSLGQGLEFLIYFQGNSAPDKSGLPSDRFSAERTGGSVSTLTIQRTQQEDSAVYLCASSLLGGLNTEAFFGQGTRLTVV.

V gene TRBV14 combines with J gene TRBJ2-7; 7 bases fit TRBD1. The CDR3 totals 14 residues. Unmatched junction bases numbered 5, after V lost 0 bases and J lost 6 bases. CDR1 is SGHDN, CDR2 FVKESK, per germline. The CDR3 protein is CASSQEHRGAEQYF. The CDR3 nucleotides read TGTGCCAGCAGCCAAGAACACAGGGGTGCCGAGCAGTACTTC.

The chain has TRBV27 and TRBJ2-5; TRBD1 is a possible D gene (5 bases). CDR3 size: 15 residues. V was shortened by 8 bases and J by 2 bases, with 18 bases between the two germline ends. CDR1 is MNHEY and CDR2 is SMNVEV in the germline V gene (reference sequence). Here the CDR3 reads CASSRYSGNQETQYF. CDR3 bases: TGTGCCAGCTCTAGGTATTCAGGGAATCAAGAGACCCAGTACTTC.

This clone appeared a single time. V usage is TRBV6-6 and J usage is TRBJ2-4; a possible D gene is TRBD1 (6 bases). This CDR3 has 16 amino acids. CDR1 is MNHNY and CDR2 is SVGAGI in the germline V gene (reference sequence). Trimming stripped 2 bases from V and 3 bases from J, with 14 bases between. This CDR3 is CASSYVGQRGKNIQYF. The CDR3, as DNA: TGTGCCAGCAGTTACGTAGGACAGAGGGGCAAAAACATTCAGTACTTC.

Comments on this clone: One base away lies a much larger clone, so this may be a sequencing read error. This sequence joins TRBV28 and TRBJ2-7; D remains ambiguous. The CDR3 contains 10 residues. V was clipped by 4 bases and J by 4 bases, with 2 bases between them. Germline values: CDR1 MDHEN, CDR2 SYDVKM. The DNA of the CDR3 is TGTGCCAGCAGTTATTACGAGCAGTACTTC. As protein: CASSYYEQYF.

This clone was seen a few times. The DNA for the CDR3 is TGCAGCGTTGAAGGAGGACTAGCGAGGAATGAGCAGTTCTTC. Translating gives CSVEGGLARNEQFF. V usage is TRBV29-1 and J usage is TRBJ2-1; 9 bases are shared with TRBD2. Germline V gene data show CDR1 as SQVTM and CDR2 as ANQGSEA. V lost 1 base and J lost 7; bases outside the gene matches: 5. The CDR3 totals 14 residues.

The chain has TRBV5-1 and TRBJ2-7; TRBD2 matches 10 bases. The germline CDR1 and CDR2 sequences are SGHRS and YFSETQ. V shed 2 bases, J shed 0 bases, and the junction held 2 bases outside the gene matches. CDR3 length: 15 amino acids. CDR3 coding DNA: TGCGCCAGCAGCTTAGCGGGAGGGCCCTCCTACGAGCAGTACTTC. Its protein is CASSLAGGPSYEQYF.

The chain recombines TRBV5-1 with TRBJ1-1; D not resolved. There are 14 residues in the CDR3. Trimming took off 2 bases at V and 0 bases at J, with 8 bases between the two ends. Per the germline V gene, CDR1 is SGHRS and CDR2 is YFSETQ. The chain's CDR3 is CASSFIIMNTEAFF. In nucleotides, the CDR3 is TGCGCCAGCAGCTTCATAATTATGAACACTGAAGCTTTCTTT.

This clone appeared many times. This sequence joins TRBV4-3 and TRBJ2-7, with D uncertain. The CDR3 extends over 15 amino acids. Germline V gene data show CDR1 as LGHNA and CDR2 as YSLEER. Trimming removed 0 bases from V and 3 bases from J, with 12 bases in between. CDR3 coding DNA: TGCGCCAGCAGCCAAGATCGCCTTGGGGACTACGAGCAGTACTTC. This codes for CASSQDRLGDYEQYF.

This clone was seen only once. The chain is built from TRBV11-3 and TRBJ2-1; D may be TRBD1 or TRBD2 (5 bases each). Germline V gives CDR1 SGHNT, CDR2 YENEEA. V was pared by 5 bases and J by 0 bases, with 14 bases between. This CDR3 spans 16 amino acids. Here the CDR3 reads CASSQLSGRSYNEQFF. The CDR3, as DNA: TGTGCCAGCAGCCAACTTTCGGGGCGCTCCTACAATGAGCAGTTCTTC.

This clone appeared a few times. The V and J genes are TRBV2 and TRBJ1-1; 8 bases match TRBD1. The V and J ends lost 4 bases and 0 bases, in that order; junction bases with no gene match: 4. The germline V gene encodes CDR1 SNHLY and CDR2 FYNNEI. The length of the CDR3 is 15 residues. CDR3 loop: CASSVQGGLNTEAFF. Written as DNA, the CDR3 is TGTGCCAGCAGTGTACAGGGGGGCCTGAACACTGAAGCTTTCTTT.

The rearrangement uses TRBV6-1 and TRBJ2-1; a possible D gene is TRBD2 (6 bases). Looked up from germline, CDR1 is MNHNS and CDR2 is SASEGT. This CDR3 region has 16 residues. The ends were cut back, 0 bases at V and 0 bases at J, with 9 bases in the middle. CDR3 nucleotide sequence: TGTGCCAGCAGTGAAGCGGCGGGGATCTCCTACAATGAGCAGTTCTTC. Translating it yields CASSEAAGISYNEQFF.

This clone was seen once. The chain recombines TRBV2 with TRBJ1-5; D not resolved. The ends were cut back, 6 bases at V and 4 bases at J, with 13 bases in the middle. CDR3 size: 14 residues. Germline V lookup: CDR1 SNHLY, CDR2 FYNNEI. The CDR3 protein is CASRASSANQPQHF. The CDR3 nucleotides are TGTGCCAGCAGGGCGTCTTCGGCTAATCAGCCCCAGCATTTT.

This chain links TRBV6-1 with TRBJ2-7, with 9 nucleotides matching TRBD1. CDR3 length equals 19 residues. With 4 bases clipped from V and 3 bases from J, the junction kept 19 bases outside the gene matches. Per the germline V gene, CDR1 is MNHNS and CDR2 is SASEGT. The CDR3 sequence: CASSGQTGGIISHFYEQYF. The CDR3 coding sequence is TGTGCCAGCAGTGGACAGACAGGGGGTATTATAAGCCACTTCTACGAGCAGTACTTC.

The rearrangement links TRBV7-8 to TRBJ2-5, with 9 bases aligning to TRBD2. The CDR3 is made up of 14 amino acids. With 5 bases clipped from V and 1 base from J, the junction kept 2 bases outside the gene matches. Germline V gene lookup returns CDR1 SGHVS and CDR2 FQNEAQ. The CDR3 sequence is CASSVGLAQETQYF. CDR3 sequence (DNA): TGTGCCAGCAGCGTGGGACTAGCCCAAGAGACCCAGTACTTC.

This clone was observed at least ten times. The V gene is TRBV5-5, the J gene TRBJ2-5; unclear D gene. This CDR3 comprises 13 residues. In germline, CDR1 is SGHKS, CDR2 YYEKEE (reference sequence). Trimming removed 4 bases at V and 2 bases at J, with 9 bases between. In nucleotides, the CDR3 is TGTGCCAGCAGCATCCGTGGTCAAGAGACCCAGTACTTC. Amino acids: CASSIRGQETQYF.

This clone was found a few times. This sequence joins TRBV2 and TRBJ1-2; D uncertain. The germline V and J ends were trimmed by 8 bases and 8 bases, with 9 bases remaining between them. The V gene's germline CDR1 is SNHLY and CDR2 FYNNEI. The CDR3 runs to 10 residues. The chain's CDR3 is CASLGRGYTF. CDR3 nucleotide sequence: TGTGCCAGCCTAGGACGAGGCTACACCTTC.

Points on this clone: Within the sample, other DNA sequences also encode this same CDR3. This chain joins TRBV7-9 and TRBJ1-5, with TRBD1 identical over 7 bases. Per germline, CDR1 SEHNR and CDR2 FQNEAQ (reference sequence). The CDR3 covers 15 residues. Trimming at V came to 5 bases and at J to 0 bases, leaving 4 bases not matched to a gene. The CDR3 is CASSRTGDSNQPQHF. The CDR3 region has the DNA TGTGCCAGCAGCCGAACAGGGGATAGCAATCAGCCCCAGCATTTT.

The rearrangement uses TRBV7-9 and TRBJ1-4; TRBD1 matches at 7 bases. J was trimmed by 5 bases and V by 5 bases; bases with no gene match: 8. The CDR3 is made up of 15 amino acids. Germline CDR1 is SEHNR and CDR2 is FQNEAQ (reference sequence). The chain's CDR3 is CASSQQGGENEKLFF. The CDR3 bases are TGTGCCAGCAGCCAGCAGGGGGGGGAGAATGAAAAACTGTTTTTT.

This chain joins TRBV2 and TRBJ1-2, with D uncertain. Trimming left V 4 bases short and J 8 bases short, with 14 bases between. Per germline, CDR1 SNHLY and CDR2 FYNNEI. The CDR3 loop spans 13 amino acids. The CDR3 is CASSVQRDVGYTF. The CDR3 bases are TGTGCCAGCAGTGTCCAAAGGGATGTCGGCTACACCTTC.

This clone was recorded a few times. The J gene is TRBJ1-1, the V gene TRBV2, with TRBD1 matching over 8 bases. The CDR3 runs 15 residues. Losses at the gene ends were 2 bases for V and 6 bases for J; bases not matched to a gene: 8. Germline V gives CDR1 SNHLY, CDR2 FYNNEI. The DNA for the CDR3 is TGTGCCAGCAGTGAACTATCACAGGGGGGATCTGAAGCTTTCTTT. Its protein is CASSELSQGGSEAFF.

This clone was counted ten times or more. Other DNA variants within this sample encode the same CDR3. The DNA for the CDR3 is TGTGCCAGCTCAGGACAGTCGAACACTGAAGCTTTCTTT. Protein product: CASSGQSNTEAFF. The gene calls are TRBV18 and TRBJ1-1; a possible D gene is TRBD1 (6 bases). Germline CDR1 reads KGHSH; CDR2 reads LQKENI. V was clipped by 5 bases and J by 1 base, with 8 bases between them. The CDR3 totals 13 residues.